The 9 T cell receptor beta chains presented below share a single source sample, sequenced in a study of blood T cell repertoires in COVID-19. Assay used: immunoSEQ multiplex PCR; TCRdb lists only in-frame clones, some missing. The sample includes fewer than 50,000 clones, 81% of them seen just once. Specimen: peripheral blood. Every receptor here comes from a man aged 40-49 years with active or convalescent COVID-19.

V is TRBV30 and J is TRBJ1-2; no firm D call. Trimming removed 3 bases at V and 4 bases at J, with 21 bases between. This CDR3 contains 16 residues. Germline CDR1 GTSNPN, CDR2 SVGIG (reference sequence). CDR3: CAWSALRTASGYGYTF. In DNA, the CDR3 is TGTGCCTGGAGCGCACTAAGGACGGCTAGCGGCTATGGCTACACCTTC.

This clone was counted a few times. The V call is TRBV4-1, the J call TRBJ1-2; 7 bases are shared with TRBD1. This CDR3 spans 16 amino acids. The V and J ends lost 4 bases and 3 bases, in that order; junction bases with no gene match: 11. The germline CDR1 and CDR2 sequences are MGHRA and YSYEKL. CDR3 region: CASSRGTAGGDYGYTF. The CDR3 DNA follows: TGCGCCAGCAGCCGCGGGACAGCAGGGGGTGACTATGGCTACACCTTC.

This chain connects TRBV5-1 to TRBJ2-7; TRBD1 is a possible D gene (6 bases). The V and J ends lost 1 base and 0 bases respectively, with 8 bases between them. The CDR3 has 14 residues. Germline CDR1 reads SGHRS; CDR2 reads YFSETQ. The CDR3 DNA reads TGCGCCAGCAGCTTGTACAGGGACTCCTACGAGCAGTACTTC. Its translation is CASSLYRDSYEQYF. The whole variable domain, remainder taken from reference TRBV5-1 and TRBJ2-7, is KAGVTQTPRYLIKTRGQQVTLSCSPISGHRSVSWYQQTPGQGLQFLFEYFSETQRNKGNFPGRFSGRQFSNSRSEMNVSTLELGDSALYLCASSLYRDSYEQYFGPGTRLTVT.

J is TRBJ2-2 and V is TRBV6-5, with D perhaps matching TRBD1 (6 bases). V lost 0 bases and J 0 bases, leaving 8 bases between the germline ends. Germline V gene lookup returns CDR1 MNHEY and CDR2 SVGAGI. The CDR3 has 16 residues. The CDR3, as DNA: TGTGCCAGCAGTTACTCCCGACAGGCGAACACCGGGGAGCTGTTTTTT. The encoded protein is CASSYSRQANTGELFF.

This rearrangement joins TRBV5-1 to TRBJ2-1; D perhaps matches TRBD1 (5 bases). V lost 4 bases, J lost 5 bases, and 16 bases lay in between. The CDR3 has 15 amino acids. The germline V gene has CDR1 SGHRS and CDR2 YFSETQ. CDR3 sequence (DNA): TGCGCCAGCAGCGCTCAGACAGCCATGAACAATGAGCAGTTCTTC. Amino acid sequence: CASSAQTAMNNEQFF.

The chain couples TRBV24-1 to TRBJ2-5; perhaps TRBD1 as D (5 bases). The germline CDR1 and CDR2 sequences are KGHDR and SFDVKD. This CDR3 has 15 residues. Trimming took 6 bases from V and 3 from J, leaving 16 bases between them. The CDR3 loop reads CATSTPAGLKETQYF. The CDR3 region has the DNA TGTGCCACCAGTACCCCGGCAGGGCTAAAAGAGACCCAGTACTTC.

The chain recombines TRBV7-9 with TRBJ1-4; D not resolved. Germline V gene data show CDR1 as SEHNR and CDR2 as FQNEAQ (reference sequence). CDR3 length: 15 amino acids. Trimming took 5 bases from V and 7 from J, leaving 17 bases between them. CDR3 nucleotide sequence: TGTGCCAGCAGCAATCCCACAGACATCGTTGAAAAACTGTTTTTT. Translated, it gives CASSNPTDIVEKLFF.

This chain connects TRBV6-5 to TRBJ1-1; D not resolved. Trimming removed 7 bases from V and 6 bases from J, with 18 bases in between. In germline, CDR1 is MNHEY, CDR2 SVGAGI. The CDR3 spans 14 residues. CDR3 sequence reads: CASIGLGRESEAFF. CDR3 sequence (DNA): TGTGCCAGCATAGGTCTTGGACGGGAGTCTGAAGCTTTCTTT.

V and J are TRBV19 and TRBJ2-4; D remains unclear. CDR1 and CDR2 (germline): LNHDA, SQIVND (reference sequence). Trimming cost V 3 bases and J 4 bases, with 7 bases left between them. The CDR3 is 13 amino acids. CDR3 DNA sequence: TGTGCCAGTAGTATTGAACAGAAAAACATTCAGTACTTC. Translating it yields CASSIEQKNIQYF.